This is a list of T cell receptor beta chains from one sample in a study of beta chain features in type 1 diabetes. Profiled with immunoSEQ multiplex PCR; TCRdb holds only in-frame clones, not every one. The data contain roughly 150,000 clones, approximately 10% of them singletons. The sample comprised central memory CD4+ T cells from blood. These receptors all stem from a woman in her twenties or thirties with type 1 diabetes. Both conserved end residues are part of each CDR3. A D gene is named only where the DNA matches it firmly. Not all rows give a size; the values are once, few, many and, for expanded clones, a class.

v_gene	abundance	j_gene	d_gene	CDR3aa	CDR3nt
TRBV9	few	TRBJ2-3	NA	CASSVDYSGGTDTQYF	TGTGCCAGCAGCGTAGATTACAGCGGAGGCACAGATACGCAGTATTTT
TRBV2	NA	TRBJ2-7	TRBD1	CASGLNGGTGVGEQYF	TGTGCCAGCGGCCTGAACGGGGGGACAGGGGTAGGCGAGCAGTACTTC
TRBV28	few	TRBJ2-7	NA	CASSPAAWEQYF	TGTGCCAGCAGCCCCGCGGCGTGGGAGCAGTACTTC
TRBV9	few	TRBJ2-1	NA	CASSGLLGEVNEQFF	TGTGCCAGCAGCGGCCTCTTGGGGGAGGTCAATGAGCAGTTCTTC
TRBV5-6	NA	TRBJ2-5	NA	CASSLDQGVATQYF	TGTGCCAGCAGCTTGGATCAGGGTGTAGCGACCCAGTACTTC
TRBV6-5	few	TRBJ1-1	NA	CASSRQFNTEAFF	TGTGCCAGCAGCCGACAGTTCAACACTGAAGCTTTCTTT
TRBV5-4	NA	TRBJ2-5	NA	CASSVKLAGETQYF	TGTGCCAGCAGCGTAAAACTAGCTGGAGAGACCCAGTACTTC
TRBV19	NA	TRBJ2-5	TRBD2	CASSTSGMAGASETQYF	TGTGCCAGTAGTACCTCAGGGATGGCGGGAGCATCAGAGACCCAGTACTTC
TRBV28	NA	TRBJ2-5	NA	CASSLQGVGKETQYF	TGTGCCAGCAGTTTACAGGGTGTAGGCAAGGAGACCCAGTACTTC
TRBV5-1	few	TRBJ2-1	TRBD2	CASSLVGGGNEQFF	TGCGCCAGCAGCCTGGTAGGCGGGGGCAATGAGCAGTTCTTC
TRBV20-1	NA	TRBJ1-2	NA	CSALYNYGYTF	TGCAGTGCCCTGTATAACTATGGCTACACCTTC
TRBV4-2	few	TRBJ2-7	NA	CASSQGAYEQYF	TGTGCCAGCAGCCAAGGGGCTTACGAGCAGTACTTC
TRBV5-1	NA	TRBJ2-1	NA	CASSLGHNEQFF	TGCGCCAGCAGCTTGGGGCACAATGAGCAGTTCTTC
TRBV7-8	few	TRBJ1-2	NA	CASSLATSYGYTF	TGTGCCAGCAGCTTAGCGACATCTTATGGCTACACCTTC
TRBV30	few	TRBJ2-5	NA	CAFEVGQETQYF	TGTGCCTTCGAGGTCGGTCAAGAGACCCAGTACTTC
TRBV30	NA	TRBJ1-2	NA	CAWGGARGYTF	TGTGCCTGGGGGGGGGCCAGAGGCTACACCTTC
TRBV30	few	TRBJ2-1	NA	CAWRRAAYNEQFF	TGTGCCTGGAGGAGAGCGGCCTACAATGAGCAGTTCTTC
TRBV30	few	TRBJ2-3	TRBD2	CAWSTGTSGSADTQYF	TGTGCCTGGAGTACGGGGACTAGCGGGAGTGCAGATACGCAGTATTTT
TRBV10-3	NA	TRBJ2-6	NA	CAISESMGGDGANVLTF	TGTGCCATCAGTGAGTCTATGGGGGGAGACGGGGCCAACGTCCTGACTTTC
TRBV12-5	few	TRBJ2-7	NA	CASGPIVGGEQYF	TGTGCTAGTGGCCCCATCGTCGGAGGCGAGCAGTACTTC
TRBV6-5	many	TRBJ2-7	NA	CASSSPALEQYF	TGTGCCAGCAGTTCCCCTGCACTCGAGCAGTACTTC
TRBV6-4	NA	TRBJ2-3	NA	CASSESPQAASTDTQYF	TGTGCCAGCAGTGAATCTCCACAGGCGGCGAGCACAGATACGCAGTATTTT
TRBV6-1	NA	TRBJ1-2	NA	CASSEQGSNYGYTF	TGTGCCAGCAGTGAACAGGGCAGTAACTATGGCTACACCTTC
TRBV6-6	NA	TRBJ1-5	NA	CASSYVDSNQPQHF	TGTGCCAGCAGTTACGTAGACAGTAATCAGCCCCAGCATTTT
TRBV28	few	TRBJ1-2	NA	CASSARGAYGYTF	TGTGCCAGCAGCGCTCGTGGGGCATATGGCTACACCTTC
TRBV5-1	NA	TRBJ2-6	NA	CASSLRSSGANVLTF	TGCGCCAGCAGCCTTAGATCCTCTGGGGCCAACGTCCTGACTTTC
TRBV28	few	TRBJ2-5	NA	CASSLTGSQETQYF	TGTGCCAGCAGTTTAACAGGGTCCCAAGAGACCCAGTACTTC
TRBV19	NA	TRBJ2-1	NA	CASSPRSVGHEQFF	TGTGCCAGTAGTCCGAGGTCCGTTGGCCATGAGCAGTTCTTC
TRBV7-7	NA	TRBJ1-5	TRBD1	CASSLAGLGQGNQPQHF	TGTGCTAGCAGCTTAGCGGGCCTAGGACAGGGGAATCAGCCCCAGCATTTT
TRBV30	NA	TRBJ2-2	NA	CAWTKTSLAGELFF	TGTGCCTGGACCAAGACTAGTTTAGCCGGGGAGCTGTTTTTT
TRBV11-2	few	TRBJ2-3	NA	CASSGVGTGPSTDTQYF	TGTGCCAGCAGCGGCGTTGGGACTGGGCCTAGCACAGATACGCAGTATTTT
TRBV15	few	TRBJ2-3	TRBD1	CATSRGQGVRDTQYF	TGTGCCACCAGCAGAGGACAGGGGGTCAGAGATACGCAGTATTTT
TRBV7-9	NA	TRBJ1-5	TRBD1	CASSLGTGGSNQPQHF	TGTGCCAGCAGCTTGGGGACAGGAGGTAGCAATCAGCCCCAGCATTTT
TRBV30	few	TRBJ2-3	TRBD1	CAWSVGTGPTDTQYF	TGTGCCTGGAGTGTCGGGACAGGGCCCACAGATACGCAGTATTTT
TRBV4-1	NA	TRBJ2-3	NA	CASSHIGGRTDTQYF	TGCGCCAGCAGCCACATAGGAGGCAGGACAGATACGCAGTATTTT
TRBV2	NA	TRBJ2-5	TRBD2	CASGRERTVQETQYF	TGTGCCAGCGGGAGGGAACGTACGGTTCAAGAGACCCAGTACTTC
TRBV2	few	TRBJ2-5	TRBD1	CASSWGTAQETQYF	TGTGCCAGCAGCTGGGGGACAGCACAAGAGACCCAGTACTTC
TRBV5-5	NA	TRBJ1-1	NA	CASSYARDTEAFF	TGTGCCAGCAGCTATGCGAGGGACACTGAAGCTTTCTTT
TRBV11-2	NA	TRBJ2-1	TRBD2	CASSLLAGGSYNEQFF	TGTGCCAGCAGCTTACTAGCGGGAGGAAGCTACAATGAGCAGTTCTTC
TRBV18	few	TRBJ2-7	NA	CASSPPQRVTYEQYF	TGTGCCAGCTCACCACCCCAGCGGGTTACCTACGAGCAGTACTTC
TRBV30	NA	TRBJ1-6	NA	CAWQQGVNSPLHF	TGTGCCTGGCAACAGGGAGTAAATTCACCCCTCCACTTT
TRBV4-1	few	TRBJ1-3	NA	CASSQRTSSGNTIYF	TGCGCCAGCAGCCAAAGGACAAGCTCTGGAAACACCATATATTTT
TRBV5-4	NA	TRBJ2-4	NA	CASSPGGSAKNIQYF	TGTGCCAGCAGCCCCGGGGGATCTGCCAAAAACATTCAGTACTTC
TRBV29-1	NA	TRBJ1-2	NA	CSVENRDNYGYTF	TGCAGCGTTGAGAACAGGGATAACTATGGCTACACCTTC
TRBV6-4	NA	TRBJ2-1	NA	CATSISDTTYNEQFF	TGTGCCACCTCCATTTCTGACACGACCTACAATGAGCAGTTCTTC
TRBV27	NA	TRBJ2-1	NA	CASSLSPGSSSYNEQFF	TGTGCCAGCAGTTTATCGCCCGGGTCCAGCTCCTACAATGAGCAGTTCTTC
TRBV12-5	few	TRBJ1-1	NA	CASGLENTEAFF	TGTGCTAGTGGCCTAGAGAACACTGAAGCTTTCTTT
TRBV29-1	NA	TRBJ2-3	TRBD1	CSVDAGTGLSDTQYF	TGCAGCGTTGACGCCGGGACAGGGCTGTCAGATACGCAGTATTTT